This TCR beta chain was recovered during a study of T cell responses to AZD1222 COVID-19 vaccine. Study results and caveats: Repertoires were collected only later (after the peak T cell response had occurred). The sample set comprised mostly white British donors with more females, and clonal diversity was possibly underestimated.

This CDR3 is built from 14 residues. With 5 bases removed from V and 7 bases from J, the gap between germline ends came to 14 bases. Per germline, CDR1 MNHEY and CDR2 SVGEGT. In the case of this clone: Its cognate antigen is unknown.

Generated by immunoSEQ multiplex PCR, the TCRdb table keeps only in-frame clones and is missing some. Among some 130,000 clones, 93% were seen once, and the ten largest hold 5% to 6.5%. The chain uses TRBV6-2 or TRBV6-3 and TRBJ1-4, with D unclear. This specimen was peripheral blood, taken on day 0 of AZD1222 vaccination. This receptor was obtained from an adult in good health. The CDR3, as DNA: TGTGCCAGCAGTCAAAGAGGGATTGGTGAAAAACTGTTTTTT. Translated, it gives CASSQRGIGEKLFF.